These 2 T cell receptor beta chains were sequenced from one sample in a study of PD-1 blockade in mismatch repair-deficient tumors. The protocol was immunoSEQ multiplex PCR, while the TCRdb copy is restricted to in-frame clones and leaves out a portion. The sample lists around 130,000 clones; roughly 90% were seen once. Material: peripheral blood, obtained 70 to 72 weeks after starting pembrolizumab. Receptors were obtained from an adult with mismatch repair-deficient cancer.

The rearrangement uses TRBV9 and TRBJ1-3; D uncertain. Germline CDR1 SGDLS, CDR2 YYNGEE. CDR3 length equals 16 residues. Between the trimmed V and J ends, which lost 5 bases and 0 bases, there was a span of 15 bases. The CDR3 DNA reads TGTGCCAGCAGTGAAAAGGTCCTCATCTCTGGAAACACCATATATTTT. Protein: CASSEKVLISGNTIYF.

The rearrangement uses TRBV4-1 and TRBJ2-1; D possibly uses TRBD1 or TRBD2 (6 bases each). The CDR3 sequence is 16 residues long. The germline gives CDR1 MGHRA, CDR2 YSYEKL. The V end was cut by 0 bases, the J end by 8 bases, with 17 bases between. In DNA, the CDR3 is TGCGCCAGCAGCCAAGATCGTCGACCCGGGGGCGATGAGCAGTTCTTC. Translation gives CASSQDRRPGGDEQFF.